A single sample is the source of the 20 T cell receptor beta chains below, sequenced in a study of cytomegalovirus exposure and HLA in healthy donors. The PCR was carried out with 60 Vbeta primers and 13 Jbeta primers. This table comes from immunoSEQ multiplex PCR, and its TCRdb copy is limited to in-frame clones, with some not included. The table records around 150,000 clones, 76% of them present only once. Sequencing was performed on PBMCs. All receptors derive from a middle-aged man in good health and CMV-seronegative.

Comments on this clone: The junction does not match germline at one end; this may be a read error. The CDR3 protein is CSSRLGATQYF. The CDR3 nucleotides read TGTTCCAGCCGACTGGGGGCGACGCAGTATTTT. This chain joins TRBV2 and TRBJ2-3, with D possibly being TRBD1 (6 bases). The germline V gene has CDR1 SNHLY and CDR2 FYNNEI. The CDR3 has 11 amino acids.

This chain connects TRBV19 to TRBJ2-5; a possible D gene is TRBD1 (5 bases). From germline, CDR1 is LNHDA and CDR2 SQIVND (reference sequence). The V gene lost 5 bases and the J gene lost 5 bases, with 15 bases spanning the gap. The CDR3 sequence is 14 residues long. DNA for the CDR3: TGTGCCAGTAGTCTAGGGCAGGGTGTGGAGACCCAGTACTTC. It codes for CASSLGQGVETQYF.

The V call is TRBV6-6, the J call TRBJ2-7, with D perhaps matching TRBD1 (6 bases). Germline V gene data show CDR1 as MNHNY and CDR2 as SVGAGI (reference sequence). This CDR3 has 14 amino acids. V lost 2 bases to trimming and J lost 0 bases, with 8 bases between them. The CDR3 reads CASSYRGSSYEQYF. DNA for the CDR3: TGTGCCAGCAGTTACAGGGGGAGCTCCTACGAGCAGTACTTC.

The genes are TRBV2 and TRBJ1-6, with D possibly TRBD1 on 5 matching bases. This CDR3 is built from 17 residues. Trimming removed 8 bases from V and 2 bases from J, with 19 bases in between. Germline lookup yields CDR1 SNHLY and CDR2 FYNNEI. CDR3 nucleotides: TGTGCCAGCCGAGTACAGGACACGAACACCTATAATTCACCCCTCCACTTT. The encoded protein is CASRVQDTNTYNSPLHF.

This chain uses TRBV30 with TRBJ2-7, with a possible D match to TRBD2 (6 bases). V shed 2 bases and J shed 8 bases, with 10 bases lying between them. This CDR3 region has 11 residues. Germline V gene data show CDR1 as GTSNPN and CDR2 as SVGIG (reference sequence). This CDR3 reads CAWSPGLQQYF. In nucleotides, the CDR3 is TGTGCCTGGAGTCCGGGACTTCAGCAGTACTTC.

The CDR3 here is CASSSTGSNQPQHF. The CDR3 DNA reads as TGTGCCAGCAGTTCAACAGGGAGCAATCAGCCCCAGCATTTT. The J gene is TRBJ1-5, the V gene TRBV6-5; D perhaps matches TRBD1 (6 bases). V was shortened by 4 bases and J by 1 base, with 8 bases between the two germline ends. This CDR3 spans 14 amino acids. Germline V CDR1 and CDR2: MNHEY, SVGAGI.

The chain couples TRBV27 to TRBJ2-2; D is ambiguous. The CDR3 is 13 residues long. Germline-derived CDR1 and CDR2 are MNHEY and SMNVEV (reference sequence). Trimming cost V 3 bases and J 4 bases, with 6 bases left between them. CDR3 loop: CASSFSPTGELFF. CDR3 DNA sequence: TGTGCCAGCAGTTTTAGCCCCACCGGGGAGCTGTTTTTT.

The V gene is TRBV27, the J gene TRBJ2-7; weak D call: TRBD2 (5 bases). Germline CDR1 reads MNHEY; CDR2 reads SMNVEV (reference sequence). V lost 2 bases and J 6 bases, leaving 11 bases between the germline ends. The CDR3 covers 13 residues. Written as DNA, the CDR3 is TGTGCCAGCAGTTTAACGGGGAGAACCGAGCAGTACTTC. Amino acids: CASSLTGRTEQYF.

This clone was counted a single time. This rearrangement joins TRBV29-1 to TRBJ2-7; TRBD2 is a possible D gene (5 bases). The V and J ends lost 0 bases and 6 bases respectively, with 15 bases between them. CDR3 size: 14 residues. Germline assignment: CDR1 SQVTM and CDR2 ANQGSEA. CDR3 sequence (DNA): TGCAGCGTTGAAGATTTTCGGGGAACGGGCGAGCAGTACTTC. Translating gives CSVEDFRGTGEQYF.

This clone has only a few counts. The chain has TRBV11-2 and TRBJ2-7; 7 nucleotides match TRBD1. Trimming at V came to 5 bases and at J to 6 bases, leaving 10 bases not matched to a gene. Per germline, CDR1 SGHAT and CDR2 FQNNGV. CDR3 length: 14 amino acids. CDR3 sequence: CASSPGTVYTEQYF. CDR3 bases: TGTGCCAGCAGCCCGGGGACAGTTTATACCGAGCAGTACTTC.

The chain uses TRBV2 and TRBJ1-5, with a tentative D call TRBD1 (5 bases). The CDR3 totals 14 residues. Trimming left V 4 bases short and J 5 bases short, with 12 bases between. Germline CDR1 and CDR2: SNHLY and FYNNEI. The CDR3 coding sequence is TGTGCCAGCAGTGGTACGGGGGGAGATCAGCCCCAGCATTTT. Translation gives CASSGTGGDQPQHF.

The CDR3 DNA sequence: TGTGCCAGTCGGGCGGGGACCCTAAATGGGGAGCAGTTCTTC. It translates to CASRAGTLNGEQFF. The chain couples TRBV27 to TRBJ2-1; D might be TRBD2 (6 bases). Trimming cost V 9 bases and J 10 bases, with 22 bases left between them. The V gene's germline CDR1 is MNHEY and CDR2 SMNVEV (reference sequence). The CDR3 is 14 residues long.

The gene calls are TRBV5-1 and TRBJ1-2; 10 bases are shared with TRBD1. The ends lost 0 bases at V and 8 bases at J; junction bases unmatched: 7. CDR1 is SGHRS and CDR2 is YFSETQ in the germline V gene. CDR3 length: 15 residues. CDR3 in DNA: TGCGCCAGCAGCTTGGCCGAGGACAGGGGGGAAGGCTACACCTTC. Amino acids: CASSLAEDRGEGYTF. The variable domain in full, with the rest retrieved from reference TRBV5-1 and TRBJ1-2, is KAGVTQTPRYLIKTRGQQVTLSCSPISGHRSVSWYQQTPGQGLQFLFEYFSETQRNKGNFPGRFSGRQFSNSRSEMNVSTLELGDSALYLCASSLAEDRGEGYTFGSGTRLTVV.

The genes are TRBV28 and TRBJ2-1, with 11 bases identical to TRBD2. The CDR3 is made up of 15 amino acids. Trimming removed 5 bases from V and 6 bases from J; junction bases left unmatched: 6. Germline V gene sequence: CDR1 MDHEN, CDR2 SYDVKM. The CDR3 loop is CASSTGTSGVNEQFF. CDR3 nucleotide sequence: TGTGCCAGCAGTACAGGGACTAGCGGAGTCAATGAGCAGTTCTTC.

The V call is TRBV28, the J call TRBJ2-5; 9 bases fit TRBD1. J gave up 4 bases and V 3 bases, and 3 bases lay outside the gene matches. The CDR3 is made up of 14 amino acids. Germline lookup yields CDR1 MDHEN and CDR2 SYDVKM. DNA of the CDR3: TGTGCCAGCAGTTTTTCGGACAGGGGAGAGACCCAGTACTTC. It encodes CASSFSDRGETQYF.

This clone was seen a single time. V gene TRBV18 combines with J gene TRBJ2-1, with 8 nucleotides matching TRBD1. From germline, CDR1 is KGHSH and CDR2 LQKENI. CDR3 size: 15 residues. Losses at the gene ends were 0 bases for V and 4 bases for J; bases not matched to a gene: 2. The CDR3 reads CASSPPGTGYNEQFF. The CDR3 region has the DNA TGTGCCAGCTCACCACCCGGGACAGGATACAATGAGCAGTTCTTC.

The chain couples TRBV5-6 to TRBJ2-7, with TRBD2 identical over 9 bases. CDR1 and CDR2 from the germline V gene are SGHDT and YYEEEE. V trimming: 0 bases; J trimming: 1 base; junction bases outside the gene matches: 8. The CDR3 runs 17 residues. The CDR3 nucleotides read TGTGCCAGCAGCTTGGCTCTAGCGGGAAAGTTTTCCTACGAGCAGTACTTC. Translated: CASSLALAGKFSYEQYF.

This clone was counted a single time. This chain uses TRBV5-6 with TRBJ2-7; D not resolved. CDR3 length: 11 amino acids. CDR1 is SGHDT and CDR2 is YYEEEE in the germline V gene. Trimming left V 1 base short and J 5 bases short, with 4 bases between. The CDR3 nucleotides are TGTGCCAGCAGCTTGAGCCACGAGCAGTACTTC. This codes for CASSLSHEQYF.

CDR3 nucleotide sequence: TGTGCCAGCAGTGAAGCGGTGGGGGGGGAGATCTCCTACGAGCAGTACTTC. It specifies CASSEAVGGEISYEQYF. The chain has TRBV6-1 and TRBJ2-7, with 7 positions matching TRBD2. Per germline, CDR1 MNHNS and CDR2 SASEGT. The junction had 8 bases not matched to a gene; V was cut back by 0 bases and J by 0 bases. This CDR3 is 17 amino acids long.

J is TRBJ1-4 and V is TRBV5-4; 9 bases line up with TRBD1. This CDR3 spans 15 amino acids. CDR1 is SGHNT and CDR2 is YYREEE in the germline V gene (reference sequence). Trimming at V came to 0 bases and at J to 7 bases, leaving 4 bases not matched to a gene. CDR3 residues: CASSLGGQGSEKLFF. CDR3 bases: TGTGCCAGCAGCTTGGGGGGACAGGGAAGTGAAAAACTGTTTTTT. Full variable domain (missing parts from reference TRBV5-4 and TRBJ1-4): ETGVTQSPTHLIKTRGQQVTLRCSSQSGHNTVSWYQQALGQGPQFIFQYYREEENGRGNFPPRFSGLQFPNYSSELNVNALELDDSALYLCASSLGGQGSEKLFFGSGTQLSVL.